One T cell receptor (beta chain) is described in this entry. Its antigen remains unidentified. No base qualities exist here, and no much larger clone lies one base off it. The library relied on multiplex PCR. Instrument used: Illumina HiSeq 2500. Following protocols modified from ARM-PCR, the researchers constructed TCRbeta libraries through three rounds of nested PCR with primers (Table S4). PCR products of 200-500 bp were gel-excised and purified with the QIAquick gel extraction kit before sequencing. The study's own analysis went as follows. Trimmomatic was used to clean the reads, FLASH was used to merge the reads into complete CDR3 sequences, and MiTCR was used to assign the reads to V(D)J germline segments. Clonal diversity was calculated as the inverse Simpson's index using VDJtools. A read counted as productive if the sequence was in-frame and lacked a premature stop codon. In TCRdb, the public reads were trimmed at Q25 with fastp and aligned with MiXCR, with productive beta chains retained. For every CDR3 protein sequence, its rows merge into one entry that carries the most common genes and DNA. TCRdb, rather than the study authors, made the V and J calls. Present in this sample are 68,000 or so distinct CDR3 sequences, just under 60% of which were seen just once. The ten largest account for over 20% of the sample.

RNA was isolated from bulk, unsorted tissue, and RNA quality was assessed with a NanoDrop ND-1000 and an Agilent 2100. The donors were newly diagnosed lung cancer patients admitted for thoracic surgery in China from August to November 2014 who had not received prior chemotherapy. Patients who had received previous radiotherapy or chemotherapy, or who had another concurrent cancer, were excluded from the study. Pieces of surgical tissue measuring about 1-2.3 cm3 were kept in RNAlater solution and held at -80 degrees C until needed. The data originate from a study of tumor and adjacent non-tumor tissue in lung cancer (dated by TCRdb to 2017 to 2018). About the investigation overall: The cohort included about a dozen adenocarcinoma, a couple of squamous cell carcinoma and 1 small cell lung cancer patients. The 15 enrolled patients, of whom 10 were men and 5 were women, were aged roughly 31 to 85 years and were diagnosed with TNM stage I to III disease. Sequencing produced some 130,000,000 productive TCRbeta reads in total, an average of about 4 million reads per sample. Using bulk TCRbeta repertoires from over twelve lung cancer patients, the study set lung tumor tissue side by side with matched distant non-tumor lung tissue. TCRbeta CDR3 sequencing was performed on 25 to 35 paired specimens, with one tumor sample and one normal lung sample collected per patient. On the study overall, not on this receptor specifically: Significantly higher TCR diversity was found in younger patients, and higher tumor TCR diversity was associated with shorter overall and disease-free survival. The sequencing platform is not named in the methods, and unique molecular identifiers are not mentioned. TCR diversity (inverse Simpson) was significantly higher in tumor than in normal lung tissue (about 400 vs 150, P = 0.0075, Mann-Whitney U test). In normal lung, the top 100 clones accounted for a significantly larger cumulative share of the repertoire than in tumor tissue. Only roughly 16 patients were in the cohort, and the authors stated that larger samples and more detailed clinical data are needed. Because peripheral blood was not sequenced, blood TCRbeta repertoires in the lung cancer patients of the study were not examined.

Including cysteine and phenylalanine, the CDR3 has 14 amino acids. This entry keeps only the CDR3 DNA: 42 bases, framed from base 1. A distance of 13 bases separates the germline ends of V and J, which lose 5 bases and 4 bases respectively. The germline V gene sets CDR1 to MDHEN and CDR2 to SYDVKM. Source material: lung tumor tissue. This TCR was recovered from a man aged 50-59 years with non-small cell lung cancer. The V and J genes are TRBV28 and TRBJ2-3; perhaps TRBD2 is the D gene, with 5 bases matching. In nucleotides, the sequence is TGTGCCAGCAGTATTGCGAGGGCCGCAGATACGCAGTATTTT. Its protein reads: CASSIARAADTQYF.